Following are 26 T cell receptor beta chains from one sample sequenced in a study of PD-L1 blockade in urothelial cancer. Profiling relied on immunoSEQ multiplex PCR, and the TCRdb table lists in-frame clones only, not all of them. The profile shows 15,000 to 20,000 clones, about four fifths of them singletons. Time point indicated: peripheral blood 6 weeks after treatment start. The sequences come from PBMCs, collected around atezolizumab (anti-PD-L1) treatment. These receptors were obtained from a man in his forties or fifties with urothelial cancer.

The chain employs TRBV19 and TRBJ1-1; D is uncertain. V gave up 5 bases and J gave up 6 bases, with 10 bases separating them. Germline-derived CDR1 and CDR2 are LNHDA and SQIVND (reference sequence). The CDR3 consists of 12 residues. This chain's CDR3 is CASSAWRPEAFF. CDR3 sequence (DNA): TGTGCCAGTAGTGCCTGGAGACCTGAAGCTTTCTTT.

The chain links TRBV7-2 to TRBJ1-3; 7 bases fit TRBD1. The CDR3 is 15 amino acids. V shed 4 bases, J shed 4 bases, and the junction held 7 bases outside the gene matches. From germline, CDR1 is SGHTA and CDR2 FQGNSA. The CDR3 sequence: CASSSGPGQGNTIYF. In nucleotides, the CDR3 is TGTGCCAGCAGCTCAGGTCCGGGACAGGGAAACACCATATATTTT. The entire variable domain, with the rest obtained from reference TRBV7-2 and TRBJ1-3, is as follows: GAGVSQSPSNKVTEKGKDVELRCDPISGHTALYWYRQSLGQGLEFLIYFQGNSAPDKSGLPSDRFSAERTGGSVSTLTIQRTQQEDSAVYLCASSSGPGQGNTIYFGEGSWLTVV.

V and J are TRBV10-1 and TRBJ2-1; 8 bases fit TRBD2. Per the germline V gene, CDR1 is WNHNN and CDR2 is SYGVQD (reference sequence). The CDR3 is 15 amino acids. V shed 2 bases, J shed 5 bases, and the junction held 5 bases outside the gene matches. CDR3 in DNA: TGCGCCAGCAGTGAGAGAACTAGCGGCCACAATGAGCAGTTCTTC. It specifies CASSERTSGHNEQFF.

The rearrangement joins TRBV14 to TRBJ1-2; unclear D gene. Germline V gene lookup returns CDR1 SGHDN and CDR2 FVKESK. The V gene lost 6 bases and the J gene lost 7 bases, with 12 bases spanning the gap. This CDR3 has 12 amino acids. CDR3 nucleotide sequence: TGTGCCAGCAGTCGGGTAATTGGTGGCTACACCTTC. Amino acid sequence: CASSRVIGGYTF. The whole variable domain, filled in from reference TRBV14 and TRBJ1-2, reads EAGVTQFPSHSVIEKGQTVTLRCDPISGHDNLYWYRRVMGKEIKFLLHFVKESKQDESGMPNNRFLAERTGGTYSTLKVQPAELEDSGVYFCASSRVIGGYTFGSGTRLTVV.

The chain employs TRBV5-1 and TRBJ1-2; D is uncertain. V lost 0 bases to trimming and J lost 4 bases, with 13 bases between them. The CDR3 length is 15 residues. CDR1 and CDR2 from the germline V gene are SGHRS and YFSETQ. CDR3 DNA sequence: TGCGCCAGCAGCTTGGACGCGGGATCCTTCTATGGCTACACCTTC. It codes for CASSLDAGSFYGYTF.

The V gene is TRBV7-9, the J gene TRBJ2-5; 9 bases fit TRBD1. J was trimmed by 2 bases and V by 5 bases; bases with no gene match: 3. The CDR3 length is 14 residues. The germline CDR1 and CDR2 sequences are SEHNR and FQNEAQ (reference sequence). CDR3 nucleotides: TGTGCCAGCAGCCCGGACAGGGGTCAAGAGACCCAGTACTTC. Translation: CASSPDRGQETQYF.

This clone appeared a single time. V and J are TRBV5-1 and TRBJ2-1; 9 nucleotides agree with TRBD2. V shed 4 bases and J 4 bases; nucleotides not matched to a gene: 9. The germline V gene encodes CDR1 SGHRS and CDR2 YFSETQ. This CDR3 has 16 amino acids. CDR3 sequence reads: CASSPSGAGGYNEQFF. CDR3 DNA: TGCGCCAGCAGCCCCAGTGGGGCGGGAGGGTACAATGAGCAGTTCTTC.

This clone was seen more than once but under ten times. CDR3 sequence reads: CASSLYGVQSNQPQHF. The CDR3 coding sequence is TGTGCCAGCAGCTTGTACGGGGTACAGAGCAATCAGCCCCAGCATTTT. The chain has TRBV5-8 and TRBJ1-5; no reliable D call. The germline gives CDR1 SGHTS, CDR2 YDEGEE. The CDR3 length is 16 residues. Trimming pared 1 base from V and 1 base from J, leaving 12 bases between.

This sequence joins TRBV5-1 and TRBJ2-3, with 9 bases that match TRBD1. The V and J ends lost 4 bases and 1 base, in that order; junction bases with no gene match: 4. The CDR3 spans 15 residues. From germline, CDR1 is SGHRS and CDR2 YFSETQ. The chain's CDR3 is CASSEQGARTDTQYF. CDR3 coding DNA: TGCGCCAGCAGCGAACAGGGGGCCCGCACAGATACGCAGTATTTT.

The gene calls are TRBV5-4 and TRBJ2-3; 11 bases match TRBD2. Germline values: CDR1 SGHNT, CDR2 YYREEE (reference sequence). The trim removed 2 bases at V and 3 bases at J, leaving 2 bases unmatched. The CDR3 runs to 15 residues. Written as DNA, the CDR3 is TGTGCCAGCAGCTTTAGCGGGGGGGCAACAGATACGCAGTATTTT. This translates into CASSFSGGATDTQYF.

This clone was seen once. The rearrangement joins TRBV29-1 to TRBJ1-2; D is undetermined. This CDR3 has 16 amino acids. V was shortened by 0 bases and J by 6 bases, with 20 bases between the two germline ends. Germline lookup yields CDR1 SQVTM and CDR2 ANQGSEA. The CDR3 DNA reads as TGCAGCGTTGAAGATCGTAGAGTTTTGAGGCTGGATGGCTACACCTTC. It encodes CSVEDRRVLRLDGYTF. Full variable domain (outside the CDR3, taken from reference TRBV29-1 and TRBJ1-2): SAVISQKPSRDICQRGTSLTIQCQVDSQVTMMFWYRQQPGQSLTLIATANQGSEATYESGFVIDKFPISRPNLTFSTLTVSNMSPEDSSIYLCSVEDRRVLRLDGYTFGSGTRLTVV.

J is TRBJ1-3 and V is TRBV6-6, with D unclear. Trimming took off 7 bases at V and 0 bases at J, with 13 bases between the two ends. The germline V gene encodes CDR1 MNHNY and CDR2 SVGAGI (reference sequence). CDR3 length equals 15 residues. As DNA, the CDR3 is TGTGCCAGCAAATCCGGGTCTAACTCTGGAAACACCATATATTTT. Translation gives CASKSGSNSGNTIYF.

This clone was seen a few times. The J gene is TRBJ1-3, the V gene TRBV19, with TRBD1 identical over 7 bases. The V gene's germline CDR1 is LNHDA and CDR2 SQIVND (reference sequence). Unmatched junction bases numbered 5, after V lost 6 bases and J lost 0 bases. The CDR3 length is 15 residues. The CDR3, as DNA: TGTGCCAGTAGCCTGGGACAGACCTCTGGAAACACCATATATTTT. It is translated as CASSLGQTSGNTIYF.

The gene calls are TRBV6-1 and TRBJ1-2, with D unresolved. CDR1 and CDR2 from the germline V gene are MNHNS and SASEGT. Between the trimmed V and J ends, which lost 1 base and 11 bases, there was a span of 17 bases. This CDR3 has 14 residues. This CDR3 reads CASSEGVRRTPYTF. CDR3 sequence (DNA): TGTGCCAGCAGTGAAGGGGTCAGGCGAACCCCGTACACCTTC.

The chain uses TRBV6-5 and TRBJ1-2; possibly TRBD1 for D (6 bases). Trimming took off 2 bases at V and 2 bases at J, with 9 bases between the two ends. Germline V gene lookup returns CDR1 MNHEY and CDR2 SVGAGI. The CDR3 extends over 14 amino acids. The CDR3 spells CASSYLGQNYGYTF. The CDR3 DNA reads TGTGCCAGCAGTTACCTTGGACAGAACTATGGCTACACCTTC.

This sequence joins TRBV27 and TRBJ2-1, with 8 bases matching TRBD2. Germline V gene data show CDR1 as MNHEY and CDR2 as SMNVEV (reference sequence). This CDR3 is built from 12 residues. The V segment lost 6 bases and the J segment 10 bases; nucleotides outside the gene matches: 5. The CDR3 bases are TGTGCCAGCAGAGCGGGAGTTATGGAGCAGTTCTTC. Its protein product is CASRAGVMEQFF.

V and J are TRBV18 and TRBJ2-3; D gene uncertain. The CDR3 runs to 13 residues. V lost 2 bases to trimming and J lost 4 bases, with 7 bases between them. In germline, CDR1 is KGHSH, CDR2 LQKENI. CDR3 DNA: TGTGCCAGCTCACCAAAACGGGCAGATACGCAGTATTTT. It translates to CASSPKRADTQYF.

The rearrangement joins TRBV2 to TRBJ2-3; weak D call: TRBD1 (6 bases). Trimming removed 7 bases from V and 0 bases from J, with 14 bases in between. CDR1 is SNHLY and CDR2 is FYNNEI in the germline V gene. The CDR3 covers 15 residues. The DNA for the CDR3 is TGTGCCAGCATCAGGTACAGGGCGAGCACAGATACGCAGTATTTT. Encoded protein: CASIRYRASTDTQYF.

V gene TRBV19 combines with J gene TRBJ1-1, with a possible D match to TRBD1 (6 bases). The CDR3 has 13 residues. The V end was cut by 9 bases, the J end by 5 bases, with 16 bases between. CDR1 LNHDA and CDR2 SQIVND come from the germline V gene (reference sequence). In DNA form, the CDR3 reads TGTGCCAGCACAGGGTACGAGGGGACTGAAGCTTTCTTT. It encodes CASTGYEGTEAFF. Filled out from reference TRBV19 and TRBJ1-1, the complete variable domain reads DGGITQSPKYLFRKEGQNVTLSCEQNLNHDAMYWYRQDPGQGLRLIYYSQIVNDFQKGDIAEGYSVSREKKESFPLTVTSAQKNPTAFYLCASTGYEGTEAFFGQGTRLTVV.

This chain uses TRBV6-5 with TRBJ2-4; 10 bases fit TRBD2. The CDR3 is 15 amino acids. V trimming: 5 bases; J trimming: 3 bases; junction bases outside the gene matches: 4. Per germline, CDR1 MNHEY and CDR2 SVGAGI. DNA of the CDR3: TGTGCCAGCAGTAGCGGGGGGGCAGGCAAAAACATTCAGTACTTC. Translated, it gives CASSSGGAGKNIQYF.

The chain uses TRBV19 and TRBJ2-1; TRBD2 aligns across 10 bases. The CDR3 loop spans 14 amino acids. The V gene end was trimmed by 5 bases and the J gene end by 5 bases; junction bases not matched to a gene: 3. The germline CDR1 and CDR2 sequences are LNHDA and SQIVND (reference sequence). This CDR3 reads CASSLLAGDNEQFF. The CDR3 coding sequence is TGTGCCAGTAGTCTGCTAGCGGGGGACAATGAGCAGTTCTTC. Full variable domain (missing parts from reference TRBV19 and TRBJ2-1): DGGITQSPKYLFRKEGQNVTLSCEQNLNHDAMYWYRQDPGQGLRLIYYSQIVNDFQKGDIAEGYSVSREKKESFPLTVTSAQKNPTAFYLCASSLLAGDNEQFFGPGTRLTVL.

The chain carries TRBV9 and TRBJ1-1, with 8 nucleotides matching TRBD1. The CDR3 covers 14 residues. The V and J ends lost 3 bases and 5 bases, in that order; junction bases with no gene match: 6. The germline CDR1 and CDR2 sequences are SGDLS and YYNGEE. CDR3 residues: CASSATGGGTEAFF. The DNA for the CDR3 is TGTGCCAGCAGCGCTACAGGGGGGGGTACTGAAGCTTTCTTT.

This chain connects TRBV6-4 to TRBJ2-3, with TRBD2 as a possible D gene (6 bases). V was shortened by 2 bases and J by 4 bases, with 10 bases between the two germline ends. The CDR3 is 14 residues long. Germline V gene sequence: CDR1 MRHNA, CDR2 SNTAGT. Here the CDR3 reads CASSDRGLPDTQYF. The CDR3 DNA reads as TGTGCCAGCAGTGACAGGGGACTGCCAGATACGCAGTATTTT.

The sample holds a few counts of this clone. This chain joins TRBV28 and TRBJ2-7; TRBD2 might be the D (6 bases). The CDR3 runs 12 residues. Trimming pared 6 bases from V and 7 bases from J, leaving 13 bases between. Germline assignment: CDR1 MDHEN and CDR2 SYDVKM. CDR3 coding DNA: TGTGCCAGCAGGGGGGGATCTTGGGAGCAGTACTTC. Translating gives CASRGGSWEQYF.

In DNA form, the CDR3 reads TGTGCCAGCAGGACTCTAAGACAGAATGCCGTCCAAGAGACCCAGTACTTC. Residues: CASRTLRQNAVQETQYF. This chain joins TRBV27 and TRBJ2-5, with a possible D match to TRBD1 (5 bases). This CDR3 contains 17 residues. Between the trimmed V and J ends, which lost 6 bases and 1 base, there was a span of 21 bases. Germline CDR1 reads MNHEY; CDR2 reads SMNVEV (reference sequence).

The V call is TRBV6-5, the J call TRBJ1-5; TRBD1 might be the D (5 bases). Germline CDR1 reads MNHEY; CDR2 reads SVGAGI. Trimming stripped 7 bases from V and 4 bases from J, with 17 bases between. The CDR3 spans 15 residues. The CDR3 DNA sequence: TGTGCCAGCATGGTTGGGGGGGGAAAAAATCAGCCCCAGCATTTT. This codes for CASMVGGGKNQPQHF.